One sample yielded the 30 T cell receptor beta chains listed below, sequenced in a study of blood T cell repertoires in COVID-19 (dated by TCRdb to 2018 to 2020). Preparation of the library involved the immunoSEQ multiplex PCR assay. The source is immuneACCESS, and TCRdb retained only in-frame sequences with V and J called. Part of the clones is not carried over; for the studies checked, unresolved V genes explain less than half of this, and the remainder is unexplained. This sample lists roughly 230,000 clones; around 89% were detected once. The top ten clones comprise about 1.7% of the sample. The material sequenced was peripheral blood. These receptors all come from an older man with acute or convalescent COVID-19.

CDR3 sequence (DNA): TGCGCCAGCAGCCAAGAATTTAGCGGGGATCCCTACGAGCAGTACTTC. The encoded protein is CASSQEFSGDPYEQYF. The chain employs TRBV4-1 and TRBJ2-7; 8 bases agree with TRBD2. With 0 bases clipped from V and 2 bases from J, the junction kept 6 bases outside the gene matches. Germline V gene sequence: CDR1 MGHRA, CDR2 YSYEKL. The CDR3 sequence is 16 residues long.

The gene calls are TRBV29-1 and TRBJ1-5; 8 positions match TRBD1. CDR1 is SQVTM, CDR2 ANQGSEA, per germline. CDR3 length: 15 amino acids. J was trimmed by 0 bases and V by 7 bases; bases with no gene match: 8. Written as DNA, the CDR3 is TGCAGCGCGACGTTACAGGGGGATAGCAATCAGCCCCAGCATTTT. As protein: CSATLQGDSNQPQHF.

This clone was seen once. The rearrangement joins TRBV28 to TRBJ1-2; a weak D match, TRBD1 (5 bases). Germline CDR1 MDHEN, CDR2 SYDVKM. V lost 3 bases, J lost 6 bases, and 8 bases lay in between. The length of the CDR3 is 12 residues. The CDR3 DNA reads TGTGCCAGCAGTTTTGGGGGGAATGGCTACACCTTC. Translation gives CASSFGGNGYTF.

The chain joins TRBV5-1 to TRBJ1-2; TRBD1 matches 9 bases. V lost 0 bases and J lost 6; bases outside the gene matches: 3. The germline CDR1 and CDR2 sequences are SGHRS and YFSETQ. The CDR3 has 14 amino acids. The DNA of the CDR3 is TGCGCCAGCAGCTTGGCCGGGACAGGGAATGGCTACACCTTC. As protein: CASSLAGTGNGYTF.

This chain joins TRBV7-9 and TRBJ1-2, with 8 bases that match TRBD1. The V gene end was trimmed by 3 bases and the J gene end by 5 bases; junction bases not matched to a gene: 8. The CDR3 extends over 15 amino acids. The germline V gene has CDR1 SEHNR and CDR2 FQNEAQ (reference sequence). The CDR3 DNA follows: TGTGCCAGCAGCTTGCAGGGGGCAGGGGAGTATGGCTACACCTTC. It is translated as CASSLQGAGEYGYTF.

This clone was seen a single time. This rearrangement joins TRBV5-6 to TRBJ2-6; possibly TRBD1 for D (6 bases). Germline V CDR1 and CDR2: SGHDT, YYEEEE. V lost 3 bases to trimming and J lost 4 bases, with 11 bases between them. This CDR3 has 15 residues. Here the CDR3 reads CASSYTGTGANVLTF. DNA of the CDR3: TGTGCCAGCAGCTATACAGGGACGGGGGCCAACGTCCTGACTTTC.

CDR3 in amino acids: CASRPGTTTNEKLFF. In nucleotides, the CDR3 is TGTGCCAGCAGACCCGGGACAACAACTAATGAAAAACTGTTTTTT. The genes are TRBV28 and TRBJ1-4; tentative D call: TRBD1 (6 bases). V was pared by 6 bases and J by 0 bases, with 11 bases between. Germline assignment: CDR1 MDHEN and CDR2 SYDVKM. The CDR3 spans 15 residues. The full variable domain, in which reference TRBV28 and TRBJ1-4 provide the parts outside the CDR3, is DVKVTQSSRYLVKRTGEKVFLECVQDMDHENMFWYRQDPGLGLRLIYFSYDVKMKEKGDIPEGYSVSREKKERFSLILESASTNQTSMYLCASRPGTTTNEKLFFGSGTQLSVL.

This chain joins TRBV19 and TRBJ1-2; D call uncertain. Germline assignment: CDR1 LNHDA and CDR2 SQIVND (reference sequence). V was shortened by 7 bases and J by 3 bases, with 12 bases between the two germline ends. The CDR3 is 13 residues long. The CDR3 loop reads CASMSGLDYGYTF. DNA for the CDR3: TGTGCCAGTATGTCCGGTCTCGACTATGGCTACACCTTC.

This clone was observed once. The CDR3 DNA is TGCAGTGCTAGTGACGGGACTTACAATGAGCAGTTCTTC. Amino acid sequence: CSASDGTYNEQFF. V and J are TRBV20-1 and TRBJ2-1, with a possible D match to TRBD2 (6 bases). The V and J ends lost 3 bases and 4 bases respectively, with 10 bases between them. CDR1 and CDR2 from the germline V gene are DFQATT and SNEGSKA (reference sequence). This CDR3 has 13 residues.

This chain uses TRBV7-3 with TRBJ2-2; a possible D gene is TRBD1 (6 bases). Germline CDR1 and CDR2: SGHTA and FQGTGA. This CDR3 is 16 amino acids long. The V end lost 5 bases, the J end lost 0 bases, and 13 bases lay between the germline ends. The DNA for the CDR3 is TGTGCCAGCAGCCCCCAGGCAGGGGCGAACACCGGGGAGCTGTTTTTT. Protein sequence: CASSPQAGANTGELFF. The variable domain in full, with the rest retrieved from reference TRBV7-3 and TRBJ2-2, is GAGVSQTPSNKVTEKGKYVELRCDPISGHTALYWYRQSLGQGPEFLIYFQGTGAADDSGLPNDRFFAVRPEGSVSTLKIQRTERGDSAVYLCASSPQAGANTGELFFGEGSRLTVL.

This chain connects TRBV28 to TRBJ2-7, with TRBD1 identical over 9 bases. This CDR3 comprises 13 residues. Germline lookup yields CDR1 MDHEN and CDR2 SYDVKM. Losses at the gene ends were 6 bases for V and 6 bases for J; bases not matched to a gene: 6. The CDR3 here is CASSGTGKGEQYF. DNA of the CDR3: TGTGCCAGCAGCGGGACAGGGAAGGGCGAGCAGTACTTC. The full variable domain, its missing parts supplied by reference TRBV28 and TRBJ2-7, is DVKVTQSSRYLVKRTGEKVFLECVQDMDHENMFWYRQDPGLGLRLIYFSYDVKMKEKGDIPEGYSVSREKKERFSLILESASTNQTSMYLCASSGTGKGEQYFGPGTRLTVT.

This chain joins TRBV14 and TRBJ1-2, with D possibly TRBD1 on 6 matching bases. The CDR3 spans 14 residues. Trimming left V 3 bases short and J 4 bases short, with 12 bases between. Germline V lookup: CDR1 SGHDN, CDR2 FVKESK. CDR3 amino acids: CASSHRTVFYGYTF. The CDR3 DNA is TGTGCCAGCAGCCACCGGACAGTCTTCTATGGCTACACCTTC.

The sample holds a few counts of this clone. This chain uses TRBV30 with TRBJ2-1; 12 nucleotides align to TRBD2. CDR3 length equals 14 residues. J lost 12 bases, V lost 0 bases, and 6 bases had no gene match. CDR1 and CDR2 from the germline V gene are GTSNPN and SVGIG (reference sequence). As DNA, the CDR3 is TGTGCCTGGAGTGTACTAGCGGGAGGTCAGGCGCAGTTCTTC. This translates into CAWSVLAGGQAQFF.

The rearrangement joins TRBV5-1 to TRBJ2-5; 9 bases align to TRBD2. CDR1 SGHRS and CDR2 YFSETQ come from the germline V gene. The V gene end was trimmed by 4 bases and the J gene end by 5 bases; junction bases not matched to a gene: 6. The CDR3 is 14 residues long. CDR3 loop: CASSAGGAWETQYF. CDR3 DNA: TGCGCCAGCAGCGCGGGGGGGGCCTGGGAGACCCAGTACTTC.

The CDR3 region is CASSRGTRDYEQYF. In DNA form, the CDR3 reads TGTGCCAGCAGTCGCGGGACTAGGGACTACGAGCAGTACTTC. This chain joins TRBV6-5 and TRBJ2-7, with 8 nucleotides matching TRBD2. The length of the CDR3 is 14 residues. The V gene's germline CDR1 is MNHEY and CDR2 SVGAGI. Losses at the gene ends were 5 bases for V and 3 bases for J; bases not matched to a gene: 6.

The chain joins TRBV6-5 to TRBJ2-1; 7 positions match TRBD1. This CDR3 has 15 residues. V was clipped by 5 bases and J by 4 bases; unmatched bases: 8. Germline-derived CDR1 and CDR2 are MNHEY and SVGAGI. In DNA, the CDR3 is TGTGCCAGCAGTCCGCCGGGACAGACGTACAATGAGCAGTTCTTC. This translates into CASSPPGQTYNEQFF.

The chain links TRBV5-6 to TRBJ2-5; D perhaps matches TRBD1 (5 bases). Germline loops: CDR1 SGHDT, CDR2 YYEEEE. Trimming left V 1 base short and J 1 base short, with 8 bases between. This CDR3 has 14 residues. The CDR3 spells CASSLSRGQETQYF. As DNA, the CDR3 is TGTGCCAGCAGCTTGTCAAGGGGCCAAGAGACCCAGTACTTC.

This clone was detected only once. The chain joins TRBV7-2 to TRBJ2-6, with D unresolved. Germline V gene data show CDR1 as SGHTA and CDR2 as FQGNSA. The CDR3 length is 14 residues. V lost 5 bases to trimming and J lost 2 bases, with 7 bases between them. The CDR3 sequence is CASSPPAGANVLTF. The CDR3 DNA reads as TGTGCCAGCAGCCCCCCTGCTGGGGCCAACGTCCTGACTTTC.

The CDR3 is CASSTGRSTDTQYF. Here the CDR3 DNA reads TGTGCCAGCAGCACAGGACGGAGCACAGATACGCAGTATTTT. V is TRBV5-5 and J is TRBJ2-3; D is perhaps TRBD1 (5 bases). This CDR3 comprises 14 residues. V was cut by 4 bases and J by 0 bases, with 9 bases left in between. Germline CDR1 reads SGHKS; CDR2 reads YYEKEE (reference sequence).

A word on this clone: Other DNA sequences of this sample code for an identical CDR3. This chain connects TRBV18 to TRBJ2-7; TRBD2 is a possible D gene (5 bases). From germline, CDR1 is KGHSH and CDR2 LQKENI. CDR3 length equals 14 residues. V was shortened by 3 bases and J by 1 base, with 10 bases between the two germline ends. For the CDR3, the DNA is TGTGCCAGCTCACCCCGGAGCGGTTCCTACGAGCAGTACTTC. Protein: CASSPRSGSYEQYF.

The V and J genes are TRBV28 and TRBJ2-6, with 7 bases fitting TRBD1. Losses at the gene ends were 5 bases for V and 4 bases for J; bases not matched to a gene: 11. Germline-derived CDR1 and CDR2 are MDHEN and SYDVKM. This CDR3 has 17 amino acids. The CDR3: CASSPRTGSSGANVLTF. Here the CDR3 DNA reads TGTGCCAGCAGTCCCCGGACAGGTTCGTCCGGGGCCAACGTCCTGACTTTC.

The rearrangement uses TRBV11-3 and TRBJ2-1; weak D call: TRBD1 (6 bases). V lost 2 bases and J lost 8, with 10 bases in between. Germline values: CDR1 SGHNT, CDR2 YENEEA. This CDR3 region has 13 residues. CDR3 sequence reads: CASSLQGLDEQFF. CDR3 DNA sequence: TGTGCCAGCAGCTTACAGGGGTTGGATGAGCAGTTCTTC.

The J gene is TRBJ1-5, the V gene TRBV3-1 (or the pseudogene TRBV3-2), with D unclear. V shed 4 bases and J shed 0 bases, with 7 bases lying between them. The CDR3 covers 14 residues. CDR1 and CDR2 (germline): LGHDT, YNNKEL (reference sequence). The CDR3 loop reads CASSPSPSNQPQHF. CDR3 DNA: TGTGCCAGCAGCCCCAGTCCTAGCAATCAGCCCCAGCATTTT.

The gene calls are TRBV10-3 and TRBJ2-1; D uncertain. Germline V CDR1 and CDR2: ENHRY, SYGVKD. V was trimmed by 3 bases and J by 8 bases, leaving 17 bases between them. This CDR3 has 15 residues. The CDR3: CAISDWQAVVHEQFF. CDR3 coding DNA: TGTGCCATCAGTGACTGGCAGGCCGTGGTCCATGAGCAGTTCTTC.

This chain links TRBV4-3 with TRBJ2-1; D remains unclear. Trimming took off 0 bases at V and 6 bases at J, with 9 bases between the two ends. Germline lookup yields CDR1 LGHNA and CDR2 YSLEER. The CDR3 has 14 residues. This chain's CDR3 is CASSQDTGLNEQFF. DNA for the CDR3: TGCGCCAGCAGCCAAGATACTGGTCTCAATGAGCAGTTCTTC.

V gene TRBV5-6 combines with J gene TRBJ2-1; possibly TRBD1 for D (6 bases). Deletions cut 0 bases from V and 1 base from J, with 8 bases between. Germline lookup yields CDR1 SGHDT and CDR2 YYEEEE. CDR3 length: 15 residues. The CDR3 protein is CASSLVQGSYNEQFF. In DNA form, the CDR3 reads TGTGCCAGCAGCTTGGTGCAGGGGTCCTACAATGAGCAGTTCTTC. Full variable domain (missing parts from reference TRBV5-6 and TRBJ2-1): DAGVTQSPTHLIKTRGQQVTLRCSPKSGHDTVSWYQQALGQGPQFIFQYYEEEERQRGNFPDRFSGHQFPNYSSELNVNALLLGDSALYLCASSLVQGSYNEQFFGPGTRLTVL.

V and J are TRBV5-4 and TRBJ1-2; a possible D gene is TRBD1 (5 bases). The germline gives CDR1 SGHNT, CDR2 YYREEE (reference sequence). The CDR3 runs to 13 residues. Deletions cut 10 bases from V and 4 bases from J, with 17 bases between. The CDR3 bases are TGTGCCGCAAGACAGATGAAGATCTATGGCTACACCTTC. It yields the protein CAARQMKIYGYTF.

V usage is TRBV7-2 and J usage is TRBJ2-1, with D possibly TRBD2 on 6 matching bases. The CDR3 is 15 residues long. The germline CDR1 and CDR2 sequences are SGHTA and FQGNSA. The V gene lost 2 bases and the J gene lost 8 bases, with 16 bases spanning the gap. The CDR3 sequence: CASSLRAGKVDEQFF. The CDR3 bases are TGTGCCAGCAGCTTACGGGCGGGAAAGGTGGATGAGCAGTTCTTC. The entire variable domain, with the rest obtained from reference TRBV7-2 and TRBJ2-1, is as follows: GAGVSQSPSNKVTEKGKDVELRCDPISGHTALYWYRQSLGQGLEFLIYFQGNSAPDKSGLPSDRFSAERTGGSVSTLTIQRTQQEDSAVYLCASSLRAGKVDEQFFGPGTRLTVL.

The chain's CDR3 is CASSLASGTGYSNEKLFF. DNA for the CDR3: TGTGCCAGCAGCTTAGCGTCCGGGACAGGGTATTCTAATGAAAAACTGTTTTTT. The chain combines TRBV7-6 with TRBJ1-4; 9 bases align to TRBD1. The CDR3 contains 18 residues. V trimming: 0 bases; J trimming: 3 bases; junction bases outside the gene matches: 8. The V gene's germline CDR1 is SGHVS and CDR2 FNYEAQ.

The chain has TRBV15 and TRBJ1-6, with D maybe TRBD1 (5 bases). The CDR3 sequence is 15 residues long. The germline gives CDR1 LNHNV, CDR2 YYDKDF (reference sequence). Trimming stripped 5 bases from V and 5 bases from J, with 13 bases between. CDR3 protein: CATSSRQNNNSPLHF. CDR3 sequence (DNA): TGTGCCACCAGCTCCCGACAGAACAATAATTCACCCCTCCACTTT.